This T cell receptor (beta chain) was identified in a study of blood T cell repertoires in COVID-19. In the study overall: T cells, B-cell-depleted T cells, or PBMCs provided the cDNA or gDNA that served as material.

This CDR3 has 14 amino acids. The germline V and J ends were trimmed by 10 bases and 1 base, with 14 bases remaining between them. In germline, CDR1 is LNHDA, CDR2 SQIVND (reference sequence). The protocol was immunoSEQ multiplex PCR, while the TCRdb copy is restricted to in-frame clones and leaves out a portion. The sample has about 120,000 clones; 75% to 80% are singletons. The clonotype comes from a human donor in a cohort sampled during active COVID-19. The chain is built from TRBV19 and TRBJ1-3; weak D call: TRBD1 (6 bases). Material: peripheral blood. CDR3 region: CATKVRGSGNTIYF. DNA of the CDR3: TGTGCCACCAAAGTCAGGGGTTCTGGAAACACCATATATTTT.